These 20 T cell receptor beta chains were sequenced from one sample in a study of beta chain features in type 1 diabetes. Expressed TCRB transcripts were sequenced because the entire RNA isolate underwent reverse transcription. Profiling relied on immunoSEQ multiplex PCR, and the TCRdb table lists in-frame clones only, not all of them. The profile covers 600,000 or so clones, with over 11% appearing a single time and approximately 0.043% taken by the ten largest. Antigens for these TCRs are unknown. Findings of the study overall: Patients with Type 1 diabetes showed moderately but significantly shorter TCRB CDR3s in all four CD4+ subsets.

Sequencing used naive CD4+ T cells from blood. The receptors stem from a man aged 18 to 30 with type 1 diabetes.

This clone has just a few counts. V gene TRBV20-1 combines with J gene TRBJ1-1, with a possible D match to TRBD1 (5 bases). V gave up 6 bases and J gave up 6 bases, with 11 bases separating them. In germline, CDR1 is DFQATT, CDR2 SNEGSKA (reference sequence). The CDR3 sequence is 11 residues long. CDR3 region: CSALTGAEAFF. CDR3 DNA: TGCAGTGCCTTAACAGGCGCTGAAGCTTTCTTT.

This clone was picked up a small number of times. This rearrangement joins TRBV6-1 to TRBJ1-2; 11 bases fit TRBD1. The V gene end was trimmed by 6 bases and the J gene end by 4 bases; junction bases not matched to a gene: 1. Per the germline V gene, CDR1 is MNHNS and CDR2 is SASEGT. The CDR3 is 13 amino acids. CDR3 amino acids: CASRGTGGYGYTF. The CDR3, as DNA: TGTGCCAGCAGAGGGACAGGGGGCTATGGCTACACCTTC.

The chain links TRBV5-1 to TRBJ1-4; 7 bases are shared with TRBD1. V lost 2 bases and J lost 7; bases outside the gene matches: 11. Germline V gene data show CDR1 as SGHRS and CDR2 as YFSETQ. CDR3 length: 16 amino acids. The CDR3 nucleotides are TGCGCCAGCAGCTTCACTACAGGGGTCAGCGGTGAAAAACTGTTTTTT. This sequence encodes CASSFTTGVSGEKLFF.

This clone was observed a handful of times. The chain uses TRBV28 and TRBJ1-1, with a tentative D call TRBD1 (5 bases). V was clipped by 5 bases and J by 11 bases, with 18 bases between them. The CDR3 runs 13 residues. Germline assignment: CDR1 MDHEN and CDR2 SYDVKM. CDR3 in amino acids: CASSPGHRSAAFF. The CDR3, as DNA: TGTGCCAGCAGTCCCGGACATCGGAGCGCTGCTTTCTTT.

V is TRBV20-1 and J is TRBJ1-1; no definite D call. Germline V gene data show CDR1 as DFQATT and CDR2 as SNEGSKA (reference sequence). Deletions cut 4 bases from V and 7 bases from J, with 10 bases between. The length of the CDR3 is 11 residues. Written as DNA, the CDR3 is TGCAGTGCTAAGGGATATAGTGAAGCTTTCTTT. The encoded protein is CSAKGYSEAFF.

The V gene is TRBV27, the J gene TRBJ2-3; unclear D gene. Germline CDR1 is MNHEY and CDR2 is SMNVEV (reference sequence). CDR3 length equals 14 residues. V was trimmed by 3 bases and J by 1 base, leaving 8 bases between them. This chain's CDR3 is CASSLSVRTDTQYF. As DNA, the CDR3 is TGTGCCAGCAGTTTGTCGGTCCGCACAGATACGCAGTATTTT.

This clone was seen more than once but under ten times. The rearrangement joins TRBV7-2 to TRBJ1-1; 9 bases agree with TRBD1. CDR1 and CDR2 (germline): SGHTA, FQGNSA. V was pared by 5 bases and J by 4 bases, with 8 bases of the junction left unmatched. This CDR3 region has 15 residues. The CDR3 loop reads CASSRRSGQGTEAFF. The CDR3 DNA reads TGTGCCAGCAGCCGACGCTCGGGACAGGGCACTGAAGCTTTCTTT.

The genes are TRBV9 and TRBJ2-3, with 14 bases matching TRBD2. The J segment lost 1 base and the V segment lost 4 bases, leaving 8 bases of the junction unmatched. Germline V gene sequence: CDR1 SGDLS, CDR2 YYNGEE. There are 18 residues in the CDR3. The CDR3 bases are TGTGCCAGCAGCATCACCGGGACTAGCGGGGGAGGCACAGATACGCAGTATTTT. Amino acid sequence: CASSITGTSGGGTDTQYF. Based on the CDR3 plus reference TRBV9 and TRBJ2-3, the full variable domain is DSGVTQTPKHLITATGQRVTLRCSPRSGDLSVYWYQQSLDQGLQFLIQYYNGEERAKGNILERFSAQQFPDLHSELNLSSLELGDSALYFCASSITGTSGGGTDTQYFGPGTRLTVL.

The chain employs TRBV7-9 and TRBJ2-1, with 9 bases lining up with TRBD2. The CDR3 is 15 amino acids. Germline V lookup: CDR1 SEHNR, CDR2 FQNEAQ (reference sequence). The junction had 6 bases not matched to a gene; V was cut back by 4 bases and J by 5 bases. CDR3 in amino acids: CASSSRREGNNEQFF. In DNA, the CDR3 is TGTGCCAGCAGCTCCCGGCGGGAGGGGAACAATGAGCAGTTCTTC.

This chain uses TRBV15 with TRBJ1-2; TRBD1 matches at 8 bases. Germline trimming cut 8 bases from V and 8 bases from J; bases unmatched to any gene: 13. From germline, CDR1 is LNHNV and CDR2 YYDKDF (reference sequence). CDR3 length equals 14 residues. CDR3 sequence: CATERAGGPLGYTF. The CDR3 DNA sequence: TGTGCCACCGAACGGGCAGGGGGCCCATTGGGCTACACCTTC.

The chain combines TRBV6-5 with TRBJ2-7; 8 bases map to TRBD1. V trimming: 8 bases; J trimming: 7 bases; junction bases outside the gene matches: 10. The length of the CDR3 is 13 residues. Germline CDR1 reads MNHEY; CDR2 reads SVGAGI. CDR3 amino acids: CASRGQGAKEQYF. DNA of the CDR3: TGTGCCAGCCGGGGCCAGGGGGCGAAAGAGCAGTACTTC.

In this sample, this clone turned up a few times. The rearrangement links TRBV28 to TRBJ1-5, with 8 bases fitting TRBD1. Germline-derived CDR1 and CDR2 are MDHEN and SYDVKM. The J segment lost 0 bases and the V segment lost 9 bases, leaving 10 bases of the junction unmatched. The CDR3 has 16 residues. The CDR3 DNA is TGTGCCAGTACTTACAGGGGGTCATATAGCAATCAGCCCCAGCATTTT. This codes for CASTYRGSYSNQPQHF.

Note on this clone: The sample carries other DNA sequences with the same CDR3. The chain carries TRBV15 and TRBJ2-7; D uncertain. The V end lost 1 base, the J end lost 4 bases, and 5 bases lay between the germline ends. This CDR3 is built from 12 residues. Germline assignment: CDR1 LNHNV and CDR2 YYDKDF (reference sequence). The CDR3 bases are TGTGCCACCAGCAGAGCCGGGTACGAGCAGTACTTC. Translation gives CATSRAGYEQYF.

The chain is built from TRBV7-2 and TRBJ2-7, with 8 bases lining up with TRBD1. V shed 5 bases, J shed 4 bases, and the junction held 4 bases outside the gene matches. The germline V gene has CDR1 SGHTA and CDR2 FQGNSA. There are 13 residues in the CDR3. The CDR3 nucleotides read TGTGCCAGCAGCCCGGGGACAGGATACGAGCAGTACTTC. Its protein is CASSPGTGYEQYF.

This clone has only a few counts. This chain uses TRBV5-1 with TRBJ2-2, with a tentative D call TRBD1 (5 bases). The V gene's germline CDR1 is SGHRS and CDR2 YFSETQ. V was trimmed by 0 bases and J by 4 bases, leaving 7 bases between them. The CDR3 is 14 residues long. CDR3 DNA sequence: TGCGCCAGCAGCTTGGGACAGCCCACCGGGGAGCTGTTTTTT. Protein sequence: CASSLGQPTGELFF.

The table lists this clone with a few counts. This rearrangement joins TRBV7-9 to TRBJ1-2; 10 nucleotides match TRBD1. The CDR3 has 13 amino acids. Germline-derived CDR1 and CDR2 are SEHNR and FQNEAQ (reference sequence). V shed 3 bases and J 8 bases; nucleotides not matched to a gene: 3. CDR3 DNA: TGTGCCAGCAGCTTCCGGACAGGGGGAGGCTACACCTTC. This sequence encodes CASSFRTGGGYTF.

The rearrangement uses TRBV2 and TRBJ1-5, with D maybe TRBD1 (5 bases). V shed 6 bases and J shed 5 bases, with 11 bases lying between them. Germline values: CDR1 SNHLY, CDR2 FYNNEI. The CDR3 extends over 13 amino acids. CDR3 loop: CASRGEGYQPQHF. The CDR3, as DNA: TGTGCCAGCAGGGGGGAAGGTTATCAGCCCCAGCATTTT.

The sample holds a few counts of this clone. The chain is built from TRBV6-1 and TRBJ1-5; D is uncertain. Germline assignment: CDR1 MNHNS and CDR2 SASEGT. There are 13 residues in the CDR3. The V and J ends lost 4 bases and 3 bases respectively, with 7 bases between them. The CDR3 sequence: CASSGEYNQPQHF. The CDR3 DNA follows: TGTGCCAGCAGTGGGGAGTACAATCAGCCCCAGCATTTT.

This clone was observed a few times. The chain is built from TRBV5-1 and TRBJ2-4; D might be TRBD2 (5 bases). Looked up from germline, CDR1 is SGHRS and CDR2 is YFSETQ. Deletions cut 3 bases from V and 2 bases from J, with 24 bases between. The CDR3 is made up of 19 amino acids. The DNA for the CDR3 is TGCGCCAGCAGCTCCCGGGCGGGCACACAAGGTGGAACCAAAAACATTCAGTACTTC. It yields the protein CASSSRAGTQGGTKNIQYF.

This clone was seen more than once but under ten times. V usage is TRBV7-2 and J usage is TRBJ2-5; 13 positions match TRBD2. Germline V gene data show CDR1 as SGHTA and CDR2 as FQGNSA. Germline trimming cut 5 bases from V and 2 bases from J; bases unmatched to any gene: 2. The CDR3 totals 15 residues. The CDR3 loop is CASSVGLAGQETQYF. The CDR3 DNA follows: TGTGCCAGCAGCGTGGGACTAGCGGGGCAAGAGACCCAGTACTTC. The variable domain in full, with the rest retrieved from reference TRBV7-2 and TRBJ2-5, is GAGVSQSPSNKVTEKGKDVELRCDPISGHTALYWYRQSLGQGLEFLIYFQGNSAPDKSGLPSDRFSAERTGGSVSTLTIQRTQQEDSAVYLCASSVGLAGQETQYFGPGTRLLVL.